The clone carrying this T cell receptor (beta chain) was seen only once. The CDR3 sequence is 13 residues long. V was pared by 5 bases and J by 3 bases, with 2 bases of the junction left unmatched. The germline V gene has CDR1 MDHEN and CDR2 SYDVKM. The data derive from a study of T cell responses to AZD1222 COVID-19 vaccine. Profiling relied on immunoSEQ multiplex PCR, and the TCRdb table lists in-frame clones only, not all of them. The data show approximately 130,000 clones, with 65% to 90% seen just once and less than 9.5% held by the top ten. The chain couples TRBV28 to TRBJ1-2, with 8 nucleotides matching TRBD1. The clonotype was recovered from an adult who received the MenACWY meningococcal vaccine as a control. The source was peripheral blood, collected 28 days after the second dose of the MenACWY control vaccine. The CDR3 is CASSPDRDYGYTF. The CDR3 DNA reads TGTGCCAGCAGTCCGGACAGGGACTATGGCTACACCTTC.